Described below is a single TCR beta chain sequence and its context. Its antigen is undetermined. The entry originates in a study of T cell repertoires in cytomegalovirus infection. Whole-study context: CMV epitopes in the study were HLA-C-restricted (recently identified) and HLA-B-restricted (well studied).

Study conclusions and caveats: The ex vivo response was dominated by HLA-C-restricted CMV-specific TCR beta clonotypes.

TCRdb passed the reads through MiXCR, listing each CDR3 protein once. Of about 78,000 distinct CDR3 sequences in the sample, about 37% were seen once. The CDR3 has 17 residues. The germline V gene has CDR1 SEHNR and CDR2 FQNEAQ (reference sequence). The V gene end was trimmed by 3 bases and the J gene end by 8 bases; junction bases not matched to a gene: 18. The sequence derives from a human donor in good health (CMV status not recorded). Some clones in this sample may be carry-over from other donors' samples. This chain uses TRBV7-9 with TRBJ1-2; the match to TRBD1 covers 7 bases. The input for sequencing was CD8+ T cells from cultured PBMCs, taken from culture after CMV antigen stimulation. In DNA form, the CDR3 reads TGTGCCAGCAGCTTGGGATTACAGGGGCCCAGAGGGGGCGGCTACACCTTC. Translating gives CASSLGLQGPRGGGYTF.